A single sample is the source of the 21 T cell receptor beta chains below, sequenced in a study of beta chain features in type 1 diabetes. Since all of the isolated RNA was reverse transcribed, expressed TCRB transcripts were what got sequenced. Assay used: immunoSEQ multiplex PCR; TCRdb lists only in-frame clones, some missing. The sample lists about 900,000 clones; roughly a sixth were seen once. Sequenced sample: naive CD4+ T cells from blood. All receptors come from a woman between 18 and 30 years old in good health.

This clone was observed a handful of times. V usage is TRBV28 and J usage is TRBJ1-5, with 10 bases matching TRBD1. The V gene end was trimmed by 6 bases and the J gene end by 0 bases; junction bases not matched to a gene: 5. The CDR3 has 16 amino acids. Germline V lookup: CDR1 MDHEN, CDR2 SYDVKM. In DNA form, the CDR3 reads TGTGCCAGCAGGAAGACAGGGGGCTTTAGCAATCAGCCCCAGCATTTT. Its translation is CASRKTGGFSNQPQHF.

The chain uses TRBV7-2 and TRBJ1-2; the D gene is possibly TRBD1 (5 bases). Trimming pared 4 bases from V and 5 bases from J, leaving 11 bases between. Looked up from germline, CDR1 is SGHTA and CDR2 is FQGNSA. The CDR3 sequence is 13 residues long. The DNA of the CDR3 is TGTGCCAGCAGCTGGGGGTCACGGTATGGCTACACCTTC. Encoded protein: CASSWGSRYGYTF.

The sample holds a few counts of this clone. The chain employs TRBV7-9 and TRBJ1-4; TRBD1 aligns across 8 bases. The germline V gene has CDR1 SEHNR and CDR2 FQNEAQ (reference sequence). This CDR3 region has 15 residues. The J segment lost 0 bases and the V segment lost 8 bases, leaving 5 bases of the junction unmatched. The DNA of the CDR3 is TGTGCCAGCCGAGGGACAGGTACAACTAATGAAAAACTGTTTTTT. Translating it yields CASRGTGTTNEKLFF.

The rearrangement joins TRBV5-1 to TRBJ2-1; TRBD2 matches 7 bases. This CDR3 contains 15 residues. Germline V gives CDR1 SGHRS, CDR2 YFSETQ. V was clipped by 0 bases and J by 5 bases; unmatched bases: 5. This CDR3 reads CASSLGRELDNEQFF. The CDR3 nucleotides are TGCGCCAGCAGCTTGGGGCGGGAGTTAGACAATGAGCAGTTCTTC.

Only a few counts were recorded for this clone. The genes are TRBV1 and TRBJ2-3; the D call in the table, TRBD2, was not verified against the DNA. TRBV1 is a known pseudogene. This CDR3 has 14 residues. The CDR3: CTSIWRETTDTQYF. DNA of the CDR3: TGCACCAGCATATGGCGGGAGACCACAGATACGCAGTATTTT.

This clone was counted ten times or more. This chain links TRBV10-3 with TRBJ1-1, with D perhaps TRBD1 (5 bases). Germline CDR1 and CDR2: ENHRY and SYGVKD. This CDR3 has 13 residues. The ends were cut back, 4 bases at V and 4 bases at J, with 10 bases in the middle. CDR3 loop: CAISGQGRTEAFF. CDR3 DNA sequence: TGTGCCATCAGTGGTCAGGGACGCACTGAAGCTTTCTTT.

The chain links TRBV7-3 to TRBJ2-3, with 7 positions matching TRBD2. The CDR3 consists of 16 residues. Germline values: CDR1 SGHTA, CDR2 FQGTGA. V was clipped by 5 bases and J by 2 bases; unmatched bases: 10. CDR3 amino acids: CASSPWASGFTDTQYF. The CDR3 DNA reads TGTGCCAGCAGCCCGTGGGCTAGCGGATTCACAGATACGCAGTATTTT.

The chain has TRBV29-1 and TRBJ2-1; TRBD2 agrees at 11 bases. The length of the CDR3 is 16 residues. V shed 4 bases, J shed 1 base, and the junction held 6 bases outside the gene matches. Germline V lookup: CDR1 SQVTM, CDR2 ANQGSEA. The CDR3 DNA reads as TGCAGCGTTGGTAGCGGGAGGGCCGGATCCTACAATGAGCAGTTCTTC. Translating gives CSVGSGRAGSYNEQFF.

The sample holds a few counts of this clone. The rearrangement joins TRBV29-1 to TRBJ1-3; D unclear. CDR1 and CDR2 (germline): SQVTM, ANQGSEA. The CDR3 is 11 residues long. Trimming left V 6 bases short and J 4 bases short, with 7 bases between. The chain's CDR3 is CSVHDGNTIYF. The CDR3 nucleotides read TGCAGCGTACACGACGGAAACACCATATATTTT.

This chain connects TRBV6-5 to TRBJ2-7; perhaps TRBD1 as D (5 bases). This CDR3 contains 15 residues. The V end lost 0 bases, the J end lost 3 bases, and 12 bases lay between the germline ends. In germline, CDR1 is MNHEY, CDR2 SVGAGI. The CDR3 DNA reads TGTGCCAGCAGTTACTCGTTCGACAGAGACTACGAGCAGTACTTC. Encoded protein: CASSYSFDRDYEQYF.

The CDR3 loop reads CASSPKEGNEQFF. The CDR3 DNA reads TGTGCCAGCTCTCCTAAGGAGGGGAATGAGCAGTTCTTC. This sequence joins TRBV18 and TRBJ2-1; D may be TRBD2 (6 bases). V lost 6 bases, J lost 7 bases, and 13 bases lay in between. The CDR3 is made up of 13 amino acids. CDR1 KGHSH and CDR2 LQKENI come from the germline V gene.

The genes are TRBV15 and TRBJ2-3; 10 nucleotides align to TRBD1. Germline V gene sequence: CDR1 LNHNV, CDR2 YYDKDF (reference sequence). The CDR3 spans 15 residues. J gave up 3 bases and V 5 bases, and 5 bases lay outside the gene matches. The CDR3: CATSPGQGGTDTQYF. The CDR3 nucleotides are TGTGCCACCAGCCCAGGACAGGGGGGAACAGATACGCAGTATTTT.

The count of this clone is one. V usage is TRBV28 and J usage is TRBJ1-3, with D maybe TRBD1 (5 bases). This CDR3 spans 19 amino acids. Per germline, CDR1 MDHEN and CDR2 SYDVKM. V was cut by 2 bases and J by 0 bases, with 20 bases left in between. CDR3 residues: CASSLHLGRVTSSGNTIYF. DNA of the CDR3: TGTGCCAGCAGTTTACATCTCGGCAGGGTAACTTCCTCTGGAAACACCATATATTTT.

V usage is TRBV27 and J usage is TRBJ1-1; D is undetermined. Germline lookup yields CDR1 MNHEY and CDR2 SMNVEV (reference sequence). This CDR3 has 14 amino acids. V lost 3 bases and J 3 bases, leaving 11 bases between the germline ends. This chain's CDR3 is CASSFDENYTEAFF. DNA for the CDR3: TGTGCCAGCAGTTTTGATGAAAATTACACTGAAGCTTTCTTT.

This clone came up a few times. The rearrangement uses TRBV10-3 and TRBJ1-5; TRBD1 is a possible D gene (5 bases). Germline assignment: CDR1 ENHRY and CDR2 SYGVKD. The CDR3 contains 15 residues. The V end lost 6 bases, the J end lost 2 bases, and 14 bases lay between the germline ends. In DNA form, the CDR3 reads TGTGCCATCAGCAAACACCGGGACGGCAATCAGCCCCAGCATTTT. This codes for CAISKHRDGNQPQHF.

This chain joins TRBV5-1 and TRBJ1-4; D uncertain. The CDR3 is made up of 13 amino acids. The germline V and J ends were trimmed by 2 bases and 7 bases, with 9 bases remaining between them. The germline CDR1 and CDR2 sequences are SGHRS and YFSETQ. In DNA form, the CDR3 reads TGCGCCAGCAGCTTACGGGGAGGTGAAAAACTGTTTTTT. This sequence encodes CASSLRGGEKLFF.

This chain connects TRBV5-1 to TRBJ2-7; D ambiguous. Germline V gene sequence: CDR1 SGHRS, CDR2 YFSETQ. Trimming removed 1 base at V and 5 bases at J, with 4 bases between. CDR3 length: 11 residues. CDR3 protein: CASSLSDEQYF. For the CDR3, the DNA is TGCGCCAGCAGCTTGTCCGACGAGCAGTACTTC.

This clone appeared a few times. This chain uses TRBV19 with TRBJ1-3; possibly TRBD1 for D (5 bases). This CDR3 is 14 amino acids long. The ends were cut back, 3 bases at V and 5 bases at J, with 11 bases in the middle. From germline, CDR1 is LNHDA and CDR2 SQIVND (reference sequence). The CDR3 reads CASSIGGARNTIYF. CDR3 nucleotides: TGTGCCAGTAGTATCGGCGGGGCAAGAAACACCATATATTTT.

This clone showed up just a few times. CDR3 sequence reads: CASSAAGTYEQYF. In nucleotides, the CDR3 is TGTGCCAGCAGCGCAGCAGGGACCTACGAGCAGTACTTC. V and J are TRBV7-9 and TRBJ2-7; weak D call: TRBD1 (5 bases). V lost 5 bases and J 2 bases, leaving 10 bases between the germline ends. The CDR3 consists of 13 residues. Germline-derived CDR1 and CDR2 are SEHNR and FQNEAQ (reference sequence).

The genes are TRBV28 and TRBJ2-5; perhaps TRBD1 as D (8 bases). Trimming took off 6 bases at V and 5 bases at J, with 19 bases between the two ends. Per germline, CDR1 MDHEN and CDR2 SYDVKM. CDR3 length: 15 residues. The DNA for the CDR3 is TGTGCCAGCAGCCCCGGACAGGGAGGGACGGAGACCCAGTACTTC. Translation gives CASSPGQGGTETQYF. The variable domain in full, completed from reference TRBV28 and TRBJ2-5, reads DVKVTQSSRYLVKRTGEKVFLECVQDMDHENMFWYRQDPGLGLRLIYFSYDVKMKEKGDIPEGYSVSREKKERFSLILESASTNQTSMYLCASSPGQGGTETQYFGPGTRLLVL.

This clone was seen only a few times. The rearrangement links TRBV29-1 to TRBJ2-1; TRBD2 aligns across 7 bases. Germline CDR1 SQVTM, CDR2 ANQGSEA. V shed 7 bases and J 3 bases; nucleotides not matched to a gene: 9. The CDR3 spans 14 residues. The CDR3 nucleotides read TGCAGCGCAGGGCTACTAGCGCGCTACAATGAGCAGTTCTTC. The encoded protein is CSAGLLARYNEQFF.